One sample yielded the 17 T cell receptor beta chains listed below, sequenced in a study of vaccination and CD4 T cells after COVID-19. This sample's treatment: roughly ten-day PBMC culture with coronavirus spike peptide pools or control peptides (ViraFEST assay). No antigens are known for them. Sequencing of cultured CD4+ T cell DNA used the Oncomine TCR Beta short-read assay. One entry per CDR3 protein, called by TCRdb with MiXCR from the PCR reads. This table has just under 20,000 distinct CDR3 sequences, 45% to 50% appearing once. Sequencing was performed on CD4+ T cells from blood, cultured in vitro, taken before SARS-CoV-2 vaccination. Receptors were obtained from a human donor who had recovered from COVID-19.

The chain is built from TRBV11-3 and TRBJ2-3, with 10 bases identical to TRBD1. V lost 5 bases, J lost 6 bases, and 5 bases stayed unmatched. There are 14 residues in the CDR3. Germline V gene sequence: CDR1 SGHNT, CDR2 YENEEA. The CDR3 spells CASSLDRGRDTQYF. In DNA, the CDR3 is TGTGCCAGCAGCCTGGACAGGGGGAGGGATACGCAGTATTTT. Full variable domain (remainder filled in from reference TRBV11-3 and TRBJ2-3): EAGVVQSPRYKIIEKKQPVAFWCNPISGHNTLYWYLQNLGQGPELLIRYENEEAVDDSQLPKDRFSAERLKGVDSTLKIQPAELGDSAVYLCASSLDRGRDTQYFGPGTRLTVL.

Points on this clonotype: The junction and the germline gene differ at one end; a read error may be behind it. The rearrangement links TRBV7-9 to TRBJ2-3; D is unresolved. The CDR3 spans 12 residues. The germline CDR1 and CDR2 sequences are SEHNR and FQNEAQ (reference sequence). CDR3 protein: CASILGTDTQYF. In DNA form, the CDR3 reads TGTGCCAGCATCTTAGGCACAGATACGCAGTATTTT. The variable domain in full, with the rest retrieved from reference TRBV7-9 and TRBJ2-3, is DTGVSQNPRHKITKRGQNVTFRCDPISEHNRLYWYRQTLGQGPEFLTYFQNEAQLEKSRLLSDRFSAERPKGSFSTLEIQRTEQGDSAMYLCASILGTDTQYFGPGTRLTVL.

CDR3 sequence reads: CAIPGTGDPAGTDEQYF. DNA of the CDR3: TGTGCCATCCCCGGGACAGGGGACCCCGCCGGCACGGACGAGCAGTACTTC. This rearrangement joins TRBV27 to TRBJ2-7, with TRBD1 matching 10 bases. Trimming at V came to 10 bases and at J to 5 bases, leaving 20 bases not matched to a gene. The CDR3 contains 17 residues. The germline V gene has CDR1 MNHEY and CDR2 SMNVEV (reference sequence).

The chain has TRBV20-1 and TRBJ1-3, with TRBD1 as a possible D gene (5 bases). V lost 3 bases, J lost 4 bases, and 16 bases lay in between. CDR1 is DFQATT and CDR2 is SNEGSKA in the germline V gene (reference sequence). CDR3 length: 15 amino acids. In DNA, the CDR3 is TGCAGTGCTAGTTCCCGACGGGGGTCCGGAAACACCATATATTTT. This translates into CSASSRRGSGNTIYF.

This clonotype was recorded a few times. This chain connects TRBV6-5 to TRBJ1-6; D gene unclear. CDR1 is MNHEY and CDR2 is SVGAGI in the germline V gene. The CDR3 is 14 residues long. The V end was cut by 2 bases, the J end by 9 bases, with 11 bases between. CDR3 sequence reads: CASSYAGPSSPLHF. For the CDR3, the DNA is TGTGCCAGCAGTTACGCTGGGCCGAGTTCACCCCTCCACTTT.

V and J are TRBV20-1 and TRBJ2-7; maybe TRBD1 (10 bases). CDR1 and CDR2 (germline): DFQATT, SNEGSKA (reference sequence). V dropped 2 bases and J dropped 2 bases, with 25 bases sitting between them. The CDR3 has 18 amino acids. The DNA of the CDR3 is TGCAGTGCTAGATACAGACAGGGGGCTAGCGGGGCAACCTACGAGCAGTACTTC. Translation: CSARYRQGASGATYEQYF.

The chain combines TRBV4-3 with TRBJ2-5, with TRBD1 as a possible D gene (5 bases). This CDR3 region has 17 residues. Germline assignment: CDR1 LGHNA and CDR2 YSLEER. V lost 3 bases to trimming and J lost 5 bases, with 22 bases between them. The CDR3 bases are TGCGCCAGCAGCCATTCCCTCCGACAGTCCGAAGGGGAGACCCAGTACTTC. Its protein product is CASSHSLRQSEGETQYF.

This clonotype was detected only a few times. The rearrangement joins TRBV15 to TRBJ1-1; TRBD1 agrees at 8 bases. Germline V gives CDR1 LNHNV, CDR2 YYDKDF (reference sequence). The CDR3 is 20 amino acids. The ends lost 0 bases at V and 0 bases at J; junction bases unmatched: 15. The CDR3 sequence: CATSRESEVTDRAMNTEAFF. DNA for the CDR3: TGTGCCACCAGCAGAGAGTCTGAAGTCACGGACAGGGCGATGAACACTGAAGCTTTCTTT.

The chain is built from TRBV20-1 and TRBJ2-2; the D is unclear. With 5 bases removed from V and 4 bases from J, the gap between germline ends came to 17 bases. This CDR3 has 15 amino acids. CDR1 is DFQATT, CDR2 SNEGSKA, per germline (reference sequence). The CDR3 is CSALPLRRSTGELFF. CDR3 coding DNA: TGCAGTGCTCTACCCTTACGTAGGTCCACCGGGGAGCTGTTTTTT.

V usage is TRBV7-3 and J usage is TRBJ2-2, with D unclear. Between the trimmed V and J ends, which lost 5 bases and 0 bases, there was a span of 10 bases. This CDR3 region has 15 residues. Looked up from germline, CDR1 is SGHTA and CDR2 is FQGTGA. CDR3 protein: CASSLRATNTGELFF. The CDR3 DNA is TGTGCCAGCAGCCTACGGGCCACGAACACCGGGGAGCTGTTTTTT.

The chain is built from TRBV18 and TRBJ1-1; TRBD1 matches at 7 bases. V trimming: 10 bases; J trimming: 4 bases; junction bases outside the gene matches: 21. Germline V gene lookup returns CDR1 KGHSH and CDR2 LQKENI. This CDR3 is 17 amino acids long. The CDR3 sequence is CATLPPGRGPPFTEAFF. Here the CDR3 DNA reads TGTGCCACCTTGCCACCGGGGAGGGGGCCCCCTTTCACTGAAGCTTTCTTT.

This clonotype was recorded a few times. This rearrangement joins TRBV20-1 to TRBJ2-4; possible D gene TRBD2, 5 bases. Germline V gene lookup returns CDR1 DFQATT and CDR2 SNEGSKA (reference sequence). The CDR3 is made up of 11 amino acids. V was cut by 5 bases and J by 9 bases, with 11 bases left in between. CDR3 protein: CSAPRGVIQYF. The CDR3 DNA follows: TGCAGTGCTCCCCGGGGTGTCATTCAGTACTTC.

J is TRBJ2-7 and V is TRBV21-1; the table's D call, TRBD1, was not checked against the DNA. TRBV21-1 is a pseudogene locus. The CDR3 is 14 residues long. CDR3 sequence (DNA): TGTGCCAGCCCTCAAGGACAGGGGGTTTGGGAGCAGTACTTC. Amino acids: CASPQGQGVWEQYF.

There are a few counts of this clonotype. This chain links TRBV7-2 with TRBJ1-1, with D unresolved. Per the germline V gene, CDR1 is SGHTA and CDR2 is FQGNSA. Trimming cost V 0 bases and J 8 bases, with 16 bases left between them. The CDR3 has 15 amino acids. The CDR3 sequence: CASSLAGSLGSEAFF. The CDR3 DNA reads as TGTGCCAGCAGCTTAGCGGGGTCGTTGGGATCCGAAGCTTTCTTT.

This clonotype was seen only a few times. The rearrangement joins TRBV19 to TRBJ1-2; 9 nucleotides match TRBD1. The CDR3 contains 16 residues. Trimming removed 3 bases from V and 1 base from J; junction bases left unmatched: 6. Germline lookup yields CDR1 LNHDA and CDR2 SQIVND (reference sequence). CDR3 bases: TGTGCCAGTAGTATTACAGGACAGGGGATTAACTATGGCTACACCTTC. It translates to CASSITGQGINYGYTF.

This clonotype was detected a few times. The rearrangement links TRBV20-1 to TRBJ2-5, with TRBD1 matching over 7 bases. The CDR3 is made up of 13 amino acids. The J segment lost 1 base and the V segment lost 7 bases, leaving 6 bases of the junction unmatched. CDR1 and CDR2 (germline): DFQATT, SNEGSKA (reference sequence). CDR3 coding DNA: TGCAGTGTGAGGGGGCCGAGCCAAGAGACCCAGTACTTC. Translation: CSVRGPSQETQYF.

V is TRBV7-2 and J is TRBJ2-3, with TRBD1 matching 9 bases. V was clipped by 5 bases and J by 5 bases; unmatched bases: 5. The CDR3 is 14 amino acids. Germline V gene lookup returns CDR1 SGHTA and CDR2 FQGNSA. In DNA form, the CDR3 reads TGTGCCAGCAGCCTCGGACAGGGGAGAGATACGCAGTATTTT. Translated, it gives CASSLGQGRDTQYF.